This T cell receptor (beta chain) was obtained from a study of blood T cell repertoires in COVID-19. The table came from immunoSEQ multiplex PCR; TCRdb's copy has only in-frame clones and leaves some out. The table shows roughly 100,000 clones, with about 86% occurring only once. V trimming: 5 bases; J trimming: 6 bases; junction bases outside the gene matches: 6. Looked up from germline, CDR1 is SGHVS and CDR2 is FQNEAQ. This CDR3 spans 14 amino acids. The rearrangement links TRBV7-8 to TRBJ2-1; TRBD1 matches 8 bases. The sample comprised peripheral blood. This TCR came from a man at least 80 years old with acute or convalescent COVID-19. CDR3 amino acids: CASSPRGPLNEQFF. The CDR3, as DNA: TGTGCCAGCAGCCCCAGGGGGCCTCTCAATGAGCAGTTCTTC.